The subject of this entry is one T cell receptor beta chain. Its antigen target is currently unknown. The record has no base qualities; no much larger clone is one base away. This specimen's time point label, per the study, means: baseline before first vaccination. The vaccinee samples were drawn from two UK trials, COV001 and COV002, one of which was a single-blind randomized controlled phase 2/3 trial testing AZD1222 (ChAdOx1 nCoV-19) in healthy adults. For TCRbeta chain sequencing, PBMC samples from trial participants were taken at day 0 and at day 28 after the second dose. This entry comes from a study of T cell responses to AZD1222 COVID-19 vaccine (dated by TCRdb to the early 2020s). Study-wide context: AZD1222 recipients whose second dose came at about 4 weeks and those whose second dose came at about 12 weeks were combined into one group, since spike-specific TCR depth and breadth did not differ between the two schedules. Trial participants were enrolled by age into 18-55, 56-69 and 70-plus year subgroups, with 148, 28 and 57 TCR-sequenced participants respectively. TCR sequencing covered fewer than 250 trial participants: 207 given two doses of AZD1222 and around 25 given two doses of MenACWY control vaccine.

The full study reports these points: Nearly half of unique spike-specific TCRs reportedly recognized epitopes outside regions mutated in the B.1.351 and B.1.1.7 variants. In the small 56-69-year group, the increase in depth fell short of significance, most likely because of low power. Because no day 14 peak-response samples were available, repertoires were characterized only after the peak T cell response. Participants were mostly white British and included more females than males, and it was suggested by the authors that clonal diversity may have been underestimated. After two AZD1222 doses, spike-specific TCR breadth and depth were significantly higher than at day 0 and than in MenACWY recipients. Vaccine-associated CD4 TCRs spanned the whole spike protein, with dominant responses in regions 160-218 and 743-854. Only six AZD1222 recipients were SARS-CoV-2 seropositive at baseline, limiting conclusions about previously exposed vaccinees.

V and J are truncated by 4 bases and 6 bases respectively, leaving an intervening sequence of 19 bases. The CDR3 has 16 amino acids, counting the end cysteine and phenylalanine. The read is trimmed to its CDR3 DNA, 48 bases read in frame from base 1. The germline V gene (reference sequence) provides CDR1 SGHKS and CDR2 YYEKEE. The CDR3 regions of human TCRbeta chains were analyzed by immunosequencing. The paper's data handling went like this. Repertoire TCRs were matched against a reference library of SARS-CoV-2-specific TCRs generated with the MIRA antigen-specificity platform. Breadth meant the fraction of unique TCRs that were SARS-CoV-2-associated, whereas depth meant the fraction of total T cells that were SARS-CoV-2-associated. Using the MIRA data, each spike-specific TCR was mapped to the spike region that the TCR reacts to and placed in a CD4 or CD8 class. Log10-transformed breadth and depth values were compared by one-way ANOVA with Sidak's multiple comparisons tests. TCRdb re-hosts the immuneACCESS table, in-frame sequences only. Its copies lack some clones; in the studies checked, an unresolved V gene accounts for under half of them, and the cause for the rest is not known. V and J calls and clone size follow that table, whereas D and trimming were derived from the DNA. The sample table holds around 150,000 clones, of which about 80% were seen once. Approximately 4% of the sample is taken by the ten largest.

The material was peripheral blood, obtained on day 0 of AZD1222 vaccination. The rearrangement joined TRBV5-5 to TRBJ2-2; the D gene is perhaps TRBD1 or TRBD2, as each covers 6 bases. This clonotype was obtained from an adult in good health. The CDR3 reads CASSPLGGRVAGELFF. The sequenced DNA: TGTGCCAGCAGCCCCTTGGGGGGCAGGGTTGCCGGGGAGCTGTTTTTT.